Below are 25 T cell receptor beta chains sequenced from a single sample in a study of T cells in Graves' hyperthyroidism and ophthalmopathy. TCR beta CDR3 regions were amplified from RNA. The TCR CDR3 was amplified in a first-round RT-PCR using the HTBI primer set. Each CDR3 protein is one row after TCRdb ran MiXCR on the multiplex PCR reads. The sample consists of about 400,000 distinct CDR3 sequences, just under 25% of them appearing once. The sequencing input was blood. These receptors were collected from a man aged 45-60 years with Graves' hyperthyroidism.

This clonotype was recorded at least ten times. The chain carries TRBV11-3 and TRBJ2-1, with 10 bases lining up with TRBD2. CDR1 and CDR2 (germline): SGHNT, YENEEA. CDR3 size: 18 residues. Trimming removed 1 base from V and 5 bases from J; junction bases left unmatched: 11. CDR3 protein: CASSLGVSGRPYHNEQFF. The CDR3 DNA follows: TGTGCCAGCAGCTTAGGCGTTAGCGGGAGGCCTTATCACAATGAGCAGTTCTTC.

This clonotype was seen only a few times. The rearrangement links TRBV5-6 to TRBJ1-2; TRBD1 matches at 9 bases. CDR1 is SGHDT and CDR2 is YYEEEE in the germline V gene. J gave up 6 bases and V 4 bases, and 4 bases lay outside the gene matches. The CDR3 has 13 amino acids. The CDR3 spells CASSTRQGDGYTF. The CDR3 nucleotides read TGTGCCAGCAGCACCCGACAGGGGGATGGCTACACCTTC.

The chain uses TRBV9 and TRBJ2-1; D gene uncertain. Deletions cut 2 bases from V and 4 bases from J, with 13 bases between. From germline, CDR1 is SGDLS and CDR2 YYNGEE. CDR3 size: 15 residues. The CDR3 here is CASSVRDDGYNEQFF. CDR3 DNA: TGTGCCAGCAGCGTCCGAGATGACGGGTACAATGAGCAGTTCTTC.

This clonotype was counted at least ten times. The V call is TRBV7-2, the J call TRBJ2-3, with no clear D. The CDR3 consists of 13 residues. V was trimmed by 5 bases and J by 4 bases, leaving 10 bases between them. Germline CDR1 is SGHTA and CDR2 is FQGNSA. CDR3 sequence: CASSLDRADTQYF. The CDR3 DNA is TGTGCCAGCAGCCTGGACCGTGCAGATACGCAGTATTTT. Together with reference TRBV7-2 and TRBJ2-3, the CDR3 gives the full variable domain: GAGVSQSPSNKVTEKGKDVELRCDPISGHTALYWYRQSLGQGLEFLIYFQGNSAPDKSGLPSDRFSAERTGGSVSTLTIQRTQQEDSAVYLCASSLDRADTQYFGPGTRLTVL.

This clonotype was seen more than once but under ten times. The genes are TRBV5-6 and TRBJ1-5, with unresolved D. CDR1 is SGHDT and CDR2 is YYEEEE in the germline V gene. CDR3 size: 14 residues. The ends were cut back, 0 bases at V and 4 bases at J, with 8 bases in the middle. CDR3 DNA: TGTGCCAGCAGCTTGGGTGGGCCTAATCAGCCCCAGCATTTT. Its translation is CASSLGGPNQPQHF.

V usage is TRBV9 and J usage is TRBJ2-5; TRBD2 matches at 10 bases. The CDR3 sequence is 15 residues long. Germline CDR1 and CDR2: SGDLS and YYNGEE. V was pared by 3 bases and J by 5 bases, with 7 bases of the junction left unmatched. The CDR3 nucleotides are TGTGCCAGCAGCGAGCTAGCGGGAGTCCCGGAGACCCAGTACTTC. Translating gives CASSELAGVPETQYF.

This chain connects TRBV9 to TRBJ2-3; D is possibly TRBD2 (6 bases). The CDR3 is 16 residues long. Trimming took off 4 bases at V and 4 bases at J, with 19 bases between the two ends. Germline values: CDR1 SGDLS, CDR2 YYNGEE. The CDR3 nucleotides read TGTGCCAGCAGCCTCGGGGGTCATGGATCGGCAGATACGCAGTATTTT. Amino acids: CASSLGGHGSADTQYF.

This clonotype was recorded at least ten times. The CDR3 here is CASSSNLGGLNTEAFF. CDR3 nucleotide sequence: TGCGCCAGCAGCTCCAACCTAGGGGGGTTGAACACTGAAGCTTTCTTT. The chain uses TRBV5-1 and TRBJ1-1; D perhaps matches TRBD1 (6 bases). Germline CDR1 SGHRS, CDR2 YFSETQ. The CDR3 loop spans 16 amino acids. V lost 3 bases and J lost 0, with 15 bases in between.

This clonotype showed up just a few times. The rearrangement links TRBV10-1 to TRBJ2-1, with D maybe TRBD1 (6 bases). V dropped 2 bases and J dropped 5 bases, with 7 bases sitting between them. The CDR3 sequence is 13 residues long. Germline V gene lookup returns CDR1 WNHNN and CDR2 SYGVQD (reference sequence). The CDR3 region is CASSEGQNNEQFF. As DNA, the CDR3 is TGCGCCAGCAGTGAGGGACAGAACAATGAGCAGTTCTTC.

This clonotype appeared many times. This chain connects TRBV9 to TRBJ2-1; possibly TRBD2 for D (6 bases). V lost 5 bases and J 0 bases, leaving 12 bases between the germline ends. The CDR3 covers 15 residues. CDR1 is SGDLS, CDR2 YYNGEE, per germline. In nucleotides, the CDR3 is TGTGCCAGCAGTCCTGGGGGAGGCTCCTACAATGAGCAGTTCTTC. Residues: CASSPGGGSYNEQFF.

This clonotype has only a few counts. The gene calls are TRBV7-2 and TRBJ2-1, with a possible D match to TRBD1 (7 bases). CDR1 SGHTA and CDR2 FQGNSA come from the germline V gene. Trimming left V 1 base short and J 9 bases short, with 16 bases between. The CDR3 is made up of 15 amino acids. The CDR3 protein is CASSLEFARGAEQFF. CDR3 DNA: TGTGCCAGCAGCTTAGAGTTCGCCAGGGGGGCTGAGCAGTTCTTC.

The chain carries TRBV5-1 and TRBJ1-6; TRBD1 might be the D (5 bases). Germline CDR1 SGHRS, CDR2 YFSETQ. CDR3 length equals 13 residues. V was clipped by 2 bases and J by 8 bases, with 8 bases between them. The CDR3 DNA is TGCGCCAGCAGCTTTCGAGGGGATTCACCCCTCCACTTT. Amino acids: CASSFRGDSPLHF.

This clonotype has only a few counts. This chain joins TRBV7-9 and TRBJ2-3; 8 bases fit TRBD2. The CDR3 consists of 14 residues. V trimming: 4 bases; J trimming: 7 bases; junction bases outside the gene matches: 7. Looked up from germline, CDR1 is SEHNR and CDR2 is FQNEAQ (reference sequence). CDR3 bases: TGTGCCAGCAGCTCGCCCGGGGGGGCGTATACGCAGTATTTT. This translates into CASSSPGGAYTQYF.

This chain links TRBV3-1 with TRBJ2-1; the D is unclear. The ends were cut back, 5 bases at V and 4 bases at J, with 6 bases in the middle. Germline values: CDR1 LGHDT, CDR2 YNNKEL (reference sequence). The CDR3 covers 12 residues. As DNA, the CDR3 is TGTGCCAGCAGCGCTACTTACAATGAGCAGTTCTTC. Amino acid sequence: CASSATYNEQFF.

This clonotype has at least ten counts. DNA of the CDR3: TGCGCCAGCAGCCCGACCCGGACACCCTACGAGCAGTACTTC. Translated: CASSPTRTPYEQYF. V is TRBV5-1 and J is TRBJ2-7; D possibly corresponds to TRBD1 (5 bases). V lost 4 bases to trimming and J lost 2 bases, with 13 bases between them. CDR3 size: 14 residues. Germline CDR1 and CDR2: SGHRS and YFSETQ.

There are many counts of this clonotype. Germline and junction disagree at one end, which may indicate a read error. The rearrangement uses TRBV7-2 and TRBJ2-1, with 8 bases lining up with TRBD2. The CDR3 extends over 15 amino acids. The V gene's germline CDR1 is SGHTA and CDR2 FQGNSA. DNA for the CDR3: TGCGCCAGCAGCTTGGCAGCGGGAGCATACAATGAGCAGTTCTTC. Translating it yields CASSLAAGAYNEQFF.

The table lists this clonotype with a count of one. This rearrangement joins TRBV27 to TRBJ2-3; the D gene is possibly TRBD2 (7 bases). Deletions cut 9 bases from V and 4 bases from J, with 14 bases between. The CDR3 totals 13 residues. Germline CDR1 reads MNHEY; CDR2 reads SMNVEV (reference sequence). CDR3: CARGGGESDTQYF. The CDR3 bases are TGTGCCAGGGGAGGGGGAGAATCAGATACGCAGTATTTT.

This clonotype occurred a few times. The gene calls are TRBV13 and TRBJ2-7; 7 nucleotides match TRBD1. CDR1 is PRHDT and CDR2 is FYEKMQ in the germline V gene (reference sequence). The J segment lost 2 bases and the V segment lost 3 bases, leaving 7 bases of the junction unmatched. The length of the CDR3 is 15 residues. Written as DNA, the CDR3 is TGTGCCAGCAGCTTGTACGGGGACAGCACCTACGAGCAGTACTTC. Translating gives CASSLYGDSTYEQYF.

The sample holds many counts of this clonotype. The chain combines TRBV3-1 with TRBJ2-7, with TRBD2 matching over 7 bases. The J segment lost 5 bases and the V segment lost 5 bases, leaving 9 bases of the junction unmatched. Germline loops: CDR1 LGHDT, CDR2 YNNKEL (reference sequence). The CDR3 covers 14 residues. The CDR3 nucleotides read TGTGCCAGCAGCTTCAGCGGGGATGGGCACGAGCAGTACTTC. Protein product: CASSFSGDGHEQYF.

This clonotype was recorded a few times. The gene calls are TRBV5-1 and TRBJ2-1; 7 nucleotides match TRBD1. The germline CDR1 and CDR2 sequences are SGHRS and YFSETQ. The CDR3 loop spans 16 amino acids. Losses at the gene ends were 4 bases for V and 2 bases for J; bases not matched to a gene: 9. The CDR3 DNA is TGCGCCAGCAGCCCGACAGGGACACCTACCTACAATGAGCAGTTCTTC. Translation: CASSPTGTPTYNEQFF.

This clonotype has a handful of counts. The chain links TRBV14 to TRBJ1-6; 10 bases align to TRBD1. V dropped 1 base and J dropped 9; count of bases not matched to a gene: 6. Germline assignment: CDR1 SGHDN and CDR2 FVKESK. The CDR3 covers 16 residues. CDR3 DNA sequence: TGTGCCAGCAGCCAAGGACAGGGGGCGAGGGGTTCACCCCTCCACTTT. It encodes CASSQGQGARGSPLHF.

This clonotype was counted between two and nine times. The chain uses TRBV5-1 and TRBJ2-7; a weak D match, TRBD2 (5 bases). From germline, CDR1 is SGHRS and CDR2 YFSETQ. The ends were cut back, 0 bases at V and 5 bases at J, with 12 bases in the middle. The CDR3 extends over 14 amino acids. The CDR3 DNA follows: TGCGCCAGCAGCTTGGGGGGAAAGGAGGACGAGCAGTACTTC. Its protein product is CASSLGGKEDEQYF. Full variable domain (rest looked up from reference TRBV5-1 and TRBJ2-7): KAGVTQTPRYLIKTRGQQVTLSCSPISGHRSVSWYQQTPGQGLQFLFEYFSETQRNKGNFPGRFSGRQFSNSRSEMNVSTLELGDSALYLCASSLGGKEDEQYFGPGTRLTVT.

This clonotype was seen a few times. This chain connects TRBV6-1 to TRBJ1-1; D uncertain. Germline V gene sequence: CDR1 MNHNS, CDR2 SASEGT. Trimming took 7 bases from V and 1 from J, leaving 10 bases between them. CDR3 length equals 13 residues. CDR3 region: CASTPPANTEAFF. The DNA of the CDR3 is TGTGCCAGCACCCCGCCCGCGAACACTGAAGCTTTCTTT.

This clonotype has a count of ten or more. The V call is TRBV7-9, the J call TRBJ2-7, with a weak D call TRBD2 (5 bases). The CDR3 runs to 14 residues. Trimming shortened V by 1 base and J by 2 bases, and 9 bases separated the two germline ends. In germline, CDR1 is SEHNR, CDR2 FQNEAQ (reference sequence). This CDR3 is CASSLGSVAYEQYF. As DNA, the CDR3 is TGTGCCAGCAGCTTAGGTAGCGTAGCCTACGAGCAGTACTTC.

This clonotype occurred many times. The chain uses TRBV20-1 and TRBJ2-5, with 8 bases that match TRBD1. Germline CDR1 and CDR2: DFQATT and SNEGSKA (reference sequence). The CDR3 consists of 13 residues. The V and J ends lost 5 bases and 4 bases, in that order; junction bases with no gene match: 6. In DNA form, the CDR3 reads TGCAGTGCTGGCGGACAGGGAACAGAGACCCAGTACTTC. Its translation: CSAGGQGTETQYF.